This TCR beta chain was sequenced during a study of spatial heterogeneity in lung cancer. Regarding the study as a whole: In blood, ubiquitous expanded tumor TCRs appeared more at resection than follow-up.

Each molecule of TCR cDNA was tagged with one unique molecular identifier. TCRdb called the 5' RACE reads again in MiXCR, with one record for every CDR3 protein. The sample lists 20,000 to 25,000 distinct CDR3 sequences; 4.6% were seen once. This clonotype is termed medium-sized (0.01 to 0.1%). Its cognate antigen is unknown. The CDR3 has 13 amino acids. CDR1 is ENHRY and CDR2 is SYGVKD in the germline V gene. V dropped 0 bases and J dropped 4 bases, with 4 bases sitting between them. This sample's time point: sample taken at primary tumor resection. In each case, whole RNA from tumor, nontumor lung or frozen PBMC was sequenced unsorted.

The sequences come from PBMCs, collected at surgery. The chain combines TRBV10-3 with TRBJ2-1, with unresolved D. The source of this sequence is a male donor with early-stage non-small cell lung cancer. CDR3 loop: CAISESRYNEQFF. CDR3 in DNA: TGTGCCATCAGTGAGTCCAGATACAATGAGCAGTTCTTC.